This T cell receptor (beta chain) was retrieved from a study of T cell responses to AZD1222 COVID-19 vaccine. Sequenced by immunoSEQ multiplex PCR; TCRdb stores in-frame clones only, minus some. The sample contains 100,000 to 130,000 clones, approximately 89% of which appear only once. This clone turned up a few times. The antigen is unknown. Study-level results: At 160-218 and 743-854, vaccine-associated CD4 TCRs were dominant, and they spanned spike. Repertoire samples came only from after the peak T cell response. Among the donors, most were white British and more were female, and clonal diversity was possibly underestimated.

This CDR3 contains 18 residues. Germline V gene sequence: CDR1 LGHDT, CDR2 YNNKEL (reference sequence). Deletions cut 0 bases from V and 2 bases from J, with 17 bases between. The rearrangement uses TRBV3-1 (or the pseudogene TRBV3-2) and TRBJ2-1; D might be TRBD2 (7 bases). The TCR was taken from an adult in good health. The starting material was peripheral blood, obtained on day 0 of MenACWY control vaccination. Here the CDR3 reads CASSQDTMGGGPYNEQFF. CDR3 nucleotide sequence: TGTGCCAGCAGCCAAGATACAATGGGGGGGGGCCCCTACAATGAGCAGTTCTTC.